This T cell receptor (beta chain) originates from a study of graft-versus-host responses after intestinal transplantation (dated by TCRdb to the early 2020s). Study-level background: The transplants that recipients received were multivisceral, liver-intestinal, or isolated intestinal. Anti-thymocyte globulin induction was given to all recipients, followed by maintenance tacrolimus and steroids for approximately three years. After intestinal transplantation, graft-versus-host and host-versus-graft alloreactive T cell clones in the graft, circulation and bone marrow were tracked using bulk TCR-beta CDR3 sequencing. Alloreactive clones were identified by sequencing pre-transplant mixed lymphocyte reaction products and comparing them with unstimulated pre-transplant donor and recipient T cells. A cohort of about 26 intestinal transplant recipients, including one retransplant, was enrolled, and a few patients lacking pretransplant specimens were excluded. A peak of at least 4% donor T cells among recipient peripheral blood mononuclear cells was the definition used for donor T cell macrochimerism. Rather than going through the commercial service, samples from three later patients were sequenced in-house on an Illumina MiSeq and processed with MiXCR. Paper-wide results and their limitations: Peak levels of circulating GvH clones were associated with declines in HvG clones early after transplant. Conclusions were limited by the relatively low number and heterogeneity of intestinal transplant patients. In patients with donor T cell macrochimerism, the allografts had high GvH to HvG T cell clonal ratios. GvH clones were found in recipient bone marrow, and some of the GvH clones appeared earlier in ileal mucosa or blood, which is consistent with an intestinal mucosal origin.

In the first month after transplant, blood samples were collected up to 4 times, and after that at least monthly when available. This clone was picked up one time. Its specific antigen is unknown. Nothing much larger sits one base from this clone, and base qualities are not available. Looking up the germline V gene yields CDR1 SGHRS and CDR2 YFSETQ. Counted from cysteine to phenylalanine, this CDR3 has 15 amino acids. Of all the DNA, just the CDR3 is kept, 45 bases in frame from base 1. Trimming removed 7 bases from V and 4 bases from J, leaving 18 bases between the germline ends. Preparation of the library involved the immunoSEQ multiplex PCR assay. Adaptive Biotechnologies carried out high-throughput TCR-beta CDR3 sequencing of genomic DNA for most patients. The original methods were these. TCR sequencing data were retrieved from Adaptive's ImmunoSEQ software for around 19 patients, whereas a few other patients were processed with MiXCR and VDJtools. CDR3 nucleotide sequences shared between donor and recipient were removed because the origin of such sequences could not be assigned. At least 2-fold expansion over unstimulated cells and a minimum CFSE-low frequency of 0.002% (template counts) or 0.001% (read counts) were required for clones to be classified as alloreactive. Clones detected in sequenced pre-transplant spleen, lymph node, or MLR CFSE-low populations of the donor or recipient were defined as mappable. Cumulative frequency of alloreactive clones was calculated as a percentage of all sequences weighted by copy number. TCRdb obtained this table from immuneACCESS and retained in-frame rearrangements with V and J assigned. These tables miss some clones; where compared with another copy, unresolved V genes account for less than half of the shortfall, and the remainder is unexplained. V, J and clone size are those of that table, while D and trimming were read from the DNA. Here the sample has under 45,000 clones; over 85% occur a single time. The ten largest clones take up 3.6% of the sample.

The rearrangement combines TRBV5-1 with TRBJ2-1; matching of 7 bases hints at TRBD2 as the D gene. The sample here was PBMCs, taken 700 to 750 days after intestinal transplantation. This clonotype originated in a human patient who received an intestinal transplant, so some T cells may come from the graft donor. The nucleotide sequence reads TGCGCCAGCCATAAGGGGGGCGGGAGTTACAATGAGCAGTTCTTC. This is translated as CASHKGGGSYNEQFF.